A selection of T cell receptor beta chains follows, all from one sample in a study of CDR3 diversity in severe acne. TCRdb processed the PCR reads anew with MiXCR; each CDR3 protein has one entry. The profile shows more than 80,000 distinct CDR3 sequences, about 49% of them singletons. What was sequenced was blood. These TCRs come from a male donor with severe acne vulgaris. Each CDR3 is given with its conserved first and last residue. A D gene is named only where the DNA matches it firmly. Only part of the rows carry a size: once, few, many, or a class if the clone is expanded.

TRBV7-3	NA	TRBJ2-2	TRBD2	CASSSTGTSAYTGELFF	TGCGCCAGCAGCTCAACCGGGACTAGCGCATACACCGGGGAGCTGTTTTTT
TRBV4-1	many	TRBJ2-7	TRBD1	CASSRDALDRGYEQYF	TGCGCCAGCAGCCGAGACGCGTTGGACAGGGGCTACGAGCAGTACTTC
TRBV7-4	NA	TRBJ2-2	TRBD1	CASSSDRGNRNGELFF	TGTGCCAGCAGCTCGGACAGGGGAAATCGGAACGGGGAGCTGTTTTTT
TRBV10-3	NA	TRBJ1-5	TRBD1	CAISDPGTANQPQHF	TGTGCCATCAGTGACCCCGGGACAGCGAATCAGCCCCAGCATTTT
TRBV11-2	NA	TRBJ1-1	NA	CASRVISDTEAFF	TGTGCCAGTAGGGTTATATCGGACACTGAAGCTTTCTTT
TRBV15	few	TRBJ1-3	NA	CATSREGGSGNTIYF	TGTGCCACCAGCAGAGAAGGCGGCTCTGGAAACACCATATATTTT
TRBV10-3	once	TRBJ2-5	TRBD2	CAISGSLTSGRGQETQYF	TGTGCCATCAGTGGTTCCCTCACTAGCGGGAGGGGGCAAGAGACCCAGTACTTC
TRBV9	NA	TRBJ2-2	NA	CASSVVDTGELFF	TGTGCCAGCAGCGTAGTGGACACCGGGGAGCTGTTTTTT
TRBV10-2	NA	TRBJ2-7	NA	CASRGTGTINEQYF	TGCGCCAGCAGAGGGACCGGAACAATCAACGAGCAGTACTTC
TRBV7-2	NA	TRBJ2-7	NA	CASSLGGSAYEQYF	TGTGCCAGCAGCTTGGGCGGCAGTGCCTACGAGCAGTACTTC
TRBV20-1	few	TRBJ2-7	TRBD2	CSAVRSSGSSYEQYF	TGCAGTGCGGTACGGTCTAGCGGTAGCTCCTACGAGCAGTACTTC
TRBV4-1	many	TRBJ2-1	NA	CASSQDLAGEQFF	TGCGCCAGCAGCCAAGATTTGGCCGGCGAGCAGTTCTTC
TRBV20-1	NA	TRBJ2-1	NA	CSARSLEGYTDTQFF	TGCAGTGCTAGGAGTTTAGAGGGCTACACAGATACGCAGTTCTTC
TRBV29-1	NA	TRBJ2-1	NA	CSVGGGSYNEQFF	TGCAGCGTGGGGGGCGGCTCCTACAATGAGCAGTTCTTC
TRBV5-1	NA	TRBJ2-4	NA	CTSSLGSGGNIQYF	TGCACCAGCAGCTTGGGATCAGGAGGAAACATTCAGTACTTC
TRBV25-1	NA	TRBJ2-1	TRBD1	CASKPGGPYNEQFF	TGTGCTAGCAAGCCAGGGGGTCCCTACAATGAGCAGTTCTTC
TRBV10-1	NA	TRBJ2-5	NA	CASSESVQVKETQYF	TGCGCCAGCAGTGAGTCGGTACAGGTGAAAGAGACCCAGTACTTC
TRBV6-6	NA	TRBJ2-2	NA	CASSYQGYSGELFF	TGTGCCAGCAGTTACCAGGGATATAGCGGGGAGCTGTTTTTT
TRBV7-9	NA	TRBJ1-5	NA	CASSPGLSLYNQPQHF	TGTGCCAGCAGCCCGGGCCTGTCCCTTTACAATCAGCCCCAGCATTTT
TRBV11-2	NA	TRBJ2-3	TRBD2	CAGSDPGGTDTQYF	TGTGCCGGCAGCGACCCGGGGGGGACAGATACGCAGTATTTT
TRBV10-2	NA	TRBJ1-1	NA	CASSEETVNTEAFF	TGCGCCAGCAGTGAGGAGACAGTGAACACTGAAGCTTTCTTT
TRBV29-1	NA	TRBJ2-2	NA	CSVPSVVGELFF	TGCAGCGTTCCTAGCGTGGTCGGGGAGCTGTTTTTT
TRBV3-1	few	TRBJ2-7	NA	CASTFGGISGYEQYF	TGTGCCAGCACCTTCGGCGGGATAAGCGGCTACGAGCAGTACTTC
TRBV18	NA	TRBJ1-1	NA	CASSTRVDTEAFF	TGTGCCAGCTCTACCCGTGTGGACACTGAAGCTTTCTTT
TRBV7-2	NA	TRBJ2-1	NA	CASSIAGTYNEQFF	TGTGCCAGCAGCATTGCCGGGACTTACAATGAGCAGTTCTTC
TRBV5-4	NA	TRBJ2-3	NA	CASSSLAQRTDTQYF	TGTGCCAGCAGTTCCCTGGCCCAACGGACAGATACGCAGTATTTT
TRBV6-2/TRBV6-3	NA	TRBJ2-5	NA	CASRAIDRETQYF	TGTGCCAGCAGAGCGATAGACAGGGAGACCCAGTACTTC
TRBV7-7	many	TRBJ2-7	NA	CDSSLASSQEQYF	TGTGATAGCAGCTTAGCGTCATCACAAGAGCAGTACTTC
TRBV19	NA	TRBJ1-3	NA	CASIPDFSGNTIYF	TGTGCCAGTATTCCGGACTTCTCTGGAAACACCATATATTTT
TRBV19	NA	TRBJ1-1	NA	CASSSLAEAFF	TGTGCCAGTAGTTCCCTTGCGGAGGCTTTCTTT
TRBV5-1	once	TRBJ2-1	TRBD2	CASSPRLDGGAYNEQFF	TGCGCCAGCAGCCCGAGACTAGACGGGGGGGCCTACAATGAGCAGTTCTTC
TRBV6-5	few	TRBJ2-2	TRBD1	CASSYTTGGYQAGELFF	TGTGCCAGCAGTTACACGACAGGGGGCTACCAGGCCGGGGAGCTGTTTTTT
TRBV15	NA	TRBJ2-7	NA	CATSSGGLGGYEQYF	TGTGCCACCAGCAGTGGTGGGTTAGGAGGGTACGAGCAGTACTTC
TRBV20-1	NA	TRBJ1-6	NA	CSARESPYNSPLHF	TGCAGTGCTAGAGAATCGCCCTATAATTCACCCCTCCACTTT
TRBV30	many	TRBJ2-2	TRBD2	CAGGVIGELFF	TGTGCCGGGGGGGTCATCGGGGAGCTGTTTTTT
TRBV20-1	few	TRBJ2-5	TRBD1	CSAREGTGGETQYF	TGCAGTGCTAGAGAGGGGACAGGGGGAGAGACCCAGTACTTC
TRBV19	NA	TRBJ1-5	NA	CASKRVNQPQHF	TGTGCCAGTAAAAGGGTCAATCAGCCCCAGCATTTT
TRBV7-6	many	TRBJ2-1	TRBD2	CASSLLAGGGSAYNEQFF	TGTGCCAGCAGCTTACTAGCGGGAGGGGGAAGCGCCTACAATGAGCAGTTCTTC
TRBV10-2	NA	TRBJ2-7	NA	CASSVSGQGGYEQYF	TGTGCCAGCAGCGTAAGTGGCCAGGGGGGCTACGAGCAGTACTTC
TRBV6-2/TRBV6-3	many	TRBJ2-7	TRBD2	CASSYGTSGRPDSYEQYF	TGTGCCAGCAGTTACGGGACTAGCGGGAGGCCCGATTCCTACGAGCAGTACTTC
TRBV4-1	NA	TRBJ2-2	TRBD1	CASSLRDRMAGELFF	TGCGCCAGCAGCCTCCGGGACAGAATGGCCGGGGAGCTGTTTTTT
TRBV3-1	few	TRBJ2-3	NA	CASSGVRTDTQYF	TGTGCCAGCAGTGGGGTACGCACAGATACGCAGTATTTT
TRBV28	NA	TRBJ1-5	NA	CASIVGGTGQPQHF	TGTGCCAGCATAGTGGGGGGAACGGGGCAGCCCCAGCATTTT
TRBV19	once	TRBJ1-4	NA	CTSRPGTINYEKLFF	TGTACCAGTAGACCCGGGACAATCAACTATGAAAAACTGTTTTTT
TRBV19	few	TRBJ2-4	NA	CASSIRDIQYF	TGTGCCAGTAGTATCCGGGACATTCAGTACTTC
TRBV25-1	NA	TRBJ1-2	TRBD1	CASSETGIISYGYTF	TGTGCCAGCAGTGAGACAGGGATCATTAGCTATGGCTACACCTTC
TRBV20-1	many	TRBJ2-3	NA	CSARDGRGLRTDTQYF	TGCAGTGCTAGAGATGGTCGAGGCCTACGCACAGATACGCAGTATTTT
TRBV7-6	NA	TRBJ1-1	NA	CASSLGAGSTEAFF	TGTGCCAGCAGCTTAGGGGCGGGCAGCACTGAAGCTTTCTTT
TRBV2	NA	TRBJ2-2	NA	CASSLLLAHTGELFF	TGTGCCAGCAGTTTGTTGCTAGCCCACACCGGGGAGCTGTTTTTT
TRBV5-4	many	TRBJ2-2	TRBD2	CASSFAAGETGELFF	TGTGCCAGCAGCTTCGCGGCGGGAGAGACCGGGGAGCTGTTTTTT
TRBV5-5	few	TRBJ2-5	NA	CASSLAAGQRKTQYF	TGTGCCAGCAGCTTGGCAGCGGGACAGCGAAAGACCCAGTACTTC
TRBV29-1	many	TRBJ2-5	TRBD1	CSARDRQETQYF	TGCAGCGCAAGGGACAGACAAGAGACCCAGTACTTC